Shown below are 11 T cell receptor beta chains from a single sample sequenced in a study of blood T cell repertoires in COVID-19. Clones were read by immunoSEQ multiplex PCR, and TCRdb kept only the in-frame ones, dropping some. The data hold 130,000 to 150,000 clones, with more than 75% observed a single time. The sequencing sample was made of peripheral blood. The receptors originated from a middle-aged man who had recovered from COVID-19.

The V gene is TRBV5-1, the J gene TRBJ1-1; weak D call: TRBD1 (5 bases). Germline V gene sequence: CDR1 SGHRS, CDR2 YFSETQ. This CDR3 comprises 15 residues. The V end lost 0 bases, the J end lost 4 bases, and 13 bases lay between the germline ends. CDR3 in DNA: TGCGCCAGCAGCTTGGATGGGGGGAGGCCCACTGAAGCTTTCTTT. Translated: CASSLDGGRPTEAFF. The full variable domain, its missing parts supplied by reference TRBV5-1 and TRBJ1-1, is KAGVTQTPRYLIKTRGQQVTLSCSPISGHRSVSWYQQTPGQGLQFLFEYFSETQRNKGNFPGRFSGRQFSNSRSEMNVSTLELGDSALYLCASSLDGGRPTEAFFGQGTRLTVV.

This clone has a handful of counts. Here the CDR3 DNA reads TGTGCCAGCAGCCTTACCGGGACAGGGGATCCCTACGAGCAGTACTTC. It encodes CASSLTGTGDPYEQYF. The genes are TRBV9 and TRBJ2-7, with 10 bases fitting TRBD1. The CDR3 has 16 amino acids. V shed 4 bases, J shed 2 bases, and the junction held 9 bases outside the gene matches. Germline CDR1 SGDLS, CDR2 YYNGEE.

J is TRBJ1-2 and V is TRBV5-6; D gene unclear. The CDR3 is 12 amino acids. Germline assignment: CDR1 SGHDT and CDR2 YYEEEE. V shed 0 bases and J shed 4 bases, with 4 bases lying between them. The CDR3 coding sequence is TGTGCCAGCAGCTTGGGAGGCTATGGCTACACCTTC. Encoded protein: CASSLGGYGYTF. The full variable domain, its missing parts supplied by reference TRBV5-6 and TRBJ1-2, is DAGVTQSPTHLIKTRGQQVTLRCSPKSGHDTVSWYQQALGQGPQFIFQYYEEEERQRGNFPDRFSGHQFPNYSSELNVNALLLGDSALYLCASSLGGYGYTFGSGTRLTVV.

The rearrangement uses TRBV6-6 and TRBJ1-1; TRBD1 matches 9 bases. This CDR3 comprises 15 residues. CDR1 is MNHNY and CDR2 is SVGAGI in the germline V gene (reference sequence). J lost 5 bases, V lost 2 bases, and 6 bases had no gene match. This chain's CDR3 is CASSYTGGEGTEAFF. In nucleotides, the CDR3 is TGTGCCAGCAGTTACACAGGGGGCGAGGGTACTGAAGCTTTCTTT.

The chain recombines TRBV5-1 with TRBJ1-2; unclear D gene. V lost 4 bases, J lost 4 bases, and 11 bases lay in between. The CDR3 totals 13 residues. CDR1 is SGHRS and CDR2 is YFSETQ in the germline V gene. The CDR3, as DNA: TGCGCCAGCAGCCCCAATCACAGCTATGGCTACACCTTC. As protein: CASSPNHSYGYTF.

The V call is TRBV11-3, the J call TRBJ1-3; tentative D call: TRBD1 (5 bases). The CDR3 totals 17 residues. V lost 3 bases to trimming and J lost 1 base, with 16 bases between them. CDR1 SGHNT and CDR2 YENEEA come from the germline V gene. The CDR3 region has the DNA TGTGCCAGCAGCTTCCCCCCCAGGAGGGGATCTGGAAACACCATATATTTT. It translates to CASSFPPRRGSGNTIYF.

This chain links TRBV5-8 with TRBJ1-5; 7 nucleotides agree with TRBD1. CDR3 length: 15 amino acids. The V gene's germline CDR1 is SGHTS and CDR2 YDEGEE. V shed 3 bases and J 6 bases; nucleotides not matched to a gene: 9. The DNA of the CDR3 is TGTGCCAGCAGCTCACCCCCCGGACAGGCTCAGCCCCAGCATTTT. The encoded protein is CASSSPPGQAQPQHF. Together with reference TRBV5-8 and TRBJ1-5, the CDR3 gives the full variable domain: EAGVTQSPTHLIKTRGQQATLRCSPISGHTSVYWYQQALGLGLQFLLWYDEGEERNRGNFPPRFSGRQFPNYSSELNVNALELEDSALYLCASSSPPGQAQPQHFGDGTRLSIL.

The chain has TRBV5-6 and TRBJ1-1, with 7 bases that match TRBD1. The CDR3 sequence is 13 residues long. Per the germline V gene, CDR1 is SGHDT and CDR2 is YYEEEE. Trimming removed 5 bases from V and 2 bases from J; junction bases left unmatched: 3. CDR3 DNA sequence: TGTGCCAGCAGTAGACAGGGAAACACTGAAGCTTTCTTT. This translates into CASSRQGNTEAFF.

The J gene is TRBJ1-5, the V gene TRBV18; TRBD1 matches 7 bases. Germline assignment: CDR1 KGHSH and CDR2 LQKENI. This CDR3 region has 15 residues. J lost 4 bases, V lost 1 base, and 4 bases had no gene match. The CDR3 DNA is TGTGCCAGCTCACCACAGGGGGCACCGAATCAGCCCCAGCATTTT. Translating it yields CASSPQGAPNQPQHF.

This sequence joins TRBV2 and TRBJ1-3; D ambiguous. Trimming stripped 6 bases from V and 2 bases from J, with 14 bases between. This CDR3 has 15 residues. From germline, CDR1 is SNHLY and CDR2 FYNNEI. CDR3: CASSRNTVAGNTIYF. Here the CDR3 DNA reads TGTGCCAGCAGCCGAAATACAGTGGCTGGAAACACCATATATTTT.

This clone occurred a few times. This sequence joins TRBV30 and TRBJ2-5; 8 positions match TRBD1. CDR3 length: 13 residues. The ends lost 1 base at V and 5 bases at J; junction bases unmatched: 3. CDR1 and CDR2 (germline): GTSNPN, SVGIG (reference sequence). In DNA, the CDR3 is TGTGCCTGGAGTGAGGACAGGGTTGAGACCCAGTACTTC. Its translation: CAWSEDRVETQYF.